This T cell receptor (beta chain) was captured by sequencing in a study of blood T cell repertoires in COVID-19. The CDR3 covers 19 residues. V was clipped by 4 bases and J by 0 bases, with 21 bases between them. Germline V gene data show CDR1 as MDHEN and CDR2 as SYDVKM. Data came from immunoSEQ multiplex PCR; TCRdb stores just in-frame clones and leaves some out. The sample lists 150,000 or so clones, about 86% seen once, with less than 4% in the top ten. This rearrangement joins TRBV28 to TRBJ2-2; D perhaps matches TRBD2 (5 bases). Sequencing was done on a sample of peripheral blood. This clonotype was sampled from a woman between 55 and 75 years old with acute or convalescent COVID-19. The CDR3 here is CASSSWELRRGPNTGELFF. The CDR3 coding sequence is TGTGCCAGCAGTTCCTGGGAACTAAGGAGAGGGCCGAACACCGGGGAGCTGTTTTTT.